These 15 T cell receptor beta chains share one sample of origin, sequenced in a study of cytomegalovirus exposure and HLA in healthy donors. The PCR had 60 Vbeta and 13 Jbeta primers. Using immunoSEQ multiplex PCR, the repertoire was profiled, and TCRdb retains in-frame clones only, with some absent. Of approximately 150,000 clones detected, 65% to 90% appear once; the ten largest clones hold roughly 2%. Sequencing was carried out using PBMCs. The receptors here all came from a human donor in good health.

This chain uses TRBV6-5 with TRBJ1-6; 12 nucleotides line up with TRBD1. The CDR3 consists of 16 residues. From germline, CDR1 is MNHEY and CDR2 SVGAGI. V lost 0 bases to trimming and J lost 9 bases; unmatched junction nucleotides: 3. CDR3 in amino acids: CASSYSGTGGSSPLHF. CDR3 nucleotides: TGTGCCAGCAGTTACTCGGGGACAGGGGGCAGTTCACCCCTCCACTTT.

The V call is TRBV7-8, the J call TRBJ2-5, with 9 positions matching TRBD2. Per germline, CDR1 SGHVS and CDR2 FQNEAQ. J was trimmed by 2 bases and V by 1 base; bases with no gene match: 5. The CDR3 sequence is 16 residues long. CDR3 DNA: TGTGCCAGCAGCTTAGATCTTAGCGGGGGTCAAGAGACCCAGTACTTC. It specifies CASSLDLSGGQETQYF.

This sequence joins TRBV27 and TRBJ2-1; D possibly corresponds to TRBD1 (7 bases). CDR3 length: 15 amino acids. Trimming cost V 3 bases and J 7 bases, with 16 bases left between them. CDR1 is MNHEY, CDR2 SMNVEV, per germline (reference sequence). CDR3 protein: CASSLRDRAGNEQFF. The CDR3 DNA is TGTGCCAGCAGTTTGCGGGACAGAGCAGGGAATGAGCAGTTCTTC.

This clone has a handful of counts. The V call is TRBV5-1, the J call TRBJ2-3, with 13 bases identical to TRBD2. Germline CDR1 is SGHRS and CDR2 is YFSETQ. V shed 3 bases, J shed 4 bases, and the junction held 8 bases outside the gene matches. CDR3 size: 17 residues. CDR3 region: CASSSGTTSGGADTQYF. The CDR3 DNA is TGCGCCAGCAGCTCCGGAACAACTAGCGGGGGGGCAGATACGCAGTATTTT.

This clone was observed a few times. The chain uses TRBV6-5 and TRBJ1-6, with D perhaps matching TRBD1 (6 bases). Germline V gives CDR1 MNHEY, CDR2 SVGAGI. There are 15 residues in the CDR3. Trimming took off 0 bases at V and 10 bases at J, with 13 bases between the two ends. Here the CDR3 reads CASSYSTGGKSPLHF. CDR3 DNA: TGTGCCAGCAGTTACTCGACAGGTGGGAAGTCACCCCTCCACTTT.

For this clone: One end of the junction varies from germline; a read error may be responsible. The V gene is TRBV4-1, the J gene TRBJ2-7; TRBD1 agrees at 7 bases. Germline V gives CDR1 MGHRA, CDR2 YSYEKL. This CDR3 contains 16 residues. CDR3 loop: CASIQEKRQGVYEQYF. CDR3 bases: TGCGCCAGCATCCAAGAAAAGCGACAGGGAGTCTACGAGCAGTACTTC.

The CDR3 loop reads CASSPQASGGANVLTF. The DNA of the CDR3 is TGTGCCAGCTCACCACAGGCGTCAGGTGGGGCCAACGTCCTGACTTTC. The V gene is TRBV18, the J gene TRBJ2-6; D is uncertain. CDR1 is KGHSH and CDR2 is LQKENI in the germline V gene. CDR3 length: 16 residues. Between the trimmed V and J ends, which lost 1 base and 3 bases, there was a span of 10 bases.

The chain couples TRBV5-1 to TRBJ2-3; 16 bases line up with TRBD2. Germline V gives CDR1 SGHRS, CDR2 YFSETQ. V dropped 2 bases and J dropped 1; count of bases not matched to a gene: 4. The CDR3 spans 18 residues. The CDR3 coding sequence is TGCGCCAGCAGCTTCGGGACTAGCGGGGGGGGAGGCACAGATACGCAGTATTTT. As protein: CASSFGTSGGGGTDTQYF.

The chain carries TRBV4-3 and TRBJ2-1, with D perhaps TRBD1 (6 bases). The CDR3 contains 15 residues. Trimming removed 1 base at V and 8 bases at J, with 15 bases between. CDR1 LGHNA and CDR2 YSLEER come from the germline V gene. DNA for the CDR3: TGCGCCAGCAGCCAAGGACAGGCCTGGGGCGATGAGCAGTTCTTC. It is translated as CASSQGQAWGDEQFF.

The gene calls are TRBV5-1 and TRBJ2-7; D possibly corresponds to TRBD1 (6 bases). This CDR3 has 14 amino acids. With 1 base removed from V and 1 base from J, the gap between germline ends came to 9 bases. Germline CDR1 and CDR2: SGHRS and YFSETQ. In DNA, the CDR3 is TGCGCCAGCAGCTTGACAGGGTGGTCCTACGAGCAGTACTTC. Protein: CASSLTGWSYEQYF.

The chain combines TRBV4-2 with TRBJ2-4; D might be TRBD1 (5 bases). The CDR3 is 17 amino acids. Germline-derived CDR1 and CDR2 are LGHNA and YNFKEQ. V was trimmed by 0 bases and J by 0 bases, leaving 12 bases between them. This CDR3 reads CASSQDYRSEAKNIQYF. CDR3 DNA: TGTGCCAGCAGCCAAGATTACAGGTCCGAAGCCAAAAACATTCAGTACTTC.

V usage is TRBV11-3 and J usage is TRBJ2-1; 9 nucleotides match TRBD2. Germline V lookup: CDR1 SGHNT, CDR2 YENEEA. Losses at the gene ends were 3 bases for V and 4 bases for J; bases not matched to a gene: 4. The CDR3 has 15 amino acids. This CDR3 reads CASSFGLATYNEQFF. CDR3 DNA: TGTGCCAGCAGCTTCGGACTAGCGACTTACAATGAGCAGTTCTTC.

The rearrangement links TRBV6-5 to TRBJ1-2; 7 positions agree with TRBD1. Germline V CDR1 and CDR2: MNHEY, SVGAGI. The CDR3 is 16 residues long. V dropped 4 bases and J dropped 3; count of bases not matched to a gene: 11. This CDR3 reads CASSFSSTGPDYGYTF. The CDR3 coding sequence is TGTGCCAGCAGTTTCTCATCGACAGGGCCTGACTATGGCTACACCTTC.

The rearrangement joins TRBV28 to TRBJ2-7, with D possibly being TRBD1 (5 bases). The V gene lost 7 bases and the J gene lost 5 bases, with 21 bases spanning the gap. The CDR3 spans 15 residues. Germline V gene sequence: CDR1 MDHEN, CDR2 SYDVKM. As DNA, the CDR3 is TGTGCCAGCATTGGGGCGAATTCGATACGGCACGAGCAGTACTTC. Translated, it gives CASIGANSIRHEQYF.

This clone has just one count. This CDR3 reads CASSSGGSVESETQYF. CDR3 coding DNA: TGTGCCAGCAGCTCCGGGGGGAGTGTGGAATCGGAGACCCAGTACTTC. V gene TRBV5-8 combines with J gene TRBJ2-5; TRBD2 matches 7 bases. This CDR3 region has 16 residues. V lost 3 bases to trimming and J lost 5 bases; unmatched junction nucleotides: 13. Per the germline V gene, CDR1 is SGHTS and CDR2 is YDEGEE.